The 10 T cell receptor beta chains listed next were all sequenced from one sample in a study of Graves' ophthalmopathy and Graves' hyperthyroidism. CDR3 regions of TCR beta were amplified from RNA transcripts. Second-round multiplex PCR came after a first-round RT-PCR that employed HTBI primers. TCRdb recomputed calls from the multiplex PCR reads with MiXCR, one row per CDR3 protein. The repertoire holds about 170,000 distinct CDR3 sequences, with over 35% as singletons. The specimen was peripheral blood. These receptors all stem from a woman aged 40-49 years with Graves' ophthalmopathy.

The rearrangement uses TRBV2 and TRBJ2-7, with D hard to call. The CDR3 has 13 residues. V lost 4 bases to trimming and J lost 4 bases, with 11 bases between them. Germline loops: CDR1 SNHLY, CDR2 FYNNEI. CDR3: CASSGEITYEQYF. The CDR3 DNA follows: TGTGCCAGCAGTGGGGAAATCACATACGAGCAGTACTTC.

This rearrangement joins TRBV7-2 to TRBJ2-7, with D possibly being TRBD1 or TRBD2 (5 bases each). Trimming took 3 bases from V and 5 from J, leaving 11 bases between them. The CDR3 consists of 13 residues. CDR1 SGHTA and CDR2 FQGNSA come from the germline V gene. The CDR3 DNA reads as TGTGCCAGCAGCTTGACGAGGGGAAACGAGCAGTACTTC. It encodes CASSLTRGNEQYF.

The chain is built from TRBV28 and TRBJ2-7, with D perhaps given as TRBD1 or TRBD2 (5 bases each). Trimming took 5 bases from V and 5 from J, leaving 16 bases between them. Germline lookup yields CDR1 MDHEN and CDR2 SYDVKM. The CDR3 has 14 amino acids. This CDR3 is CASSQRTGRNEQYF. CDR3 bases: TGTGCCAGCAGTCAAAGGACGGGGCGAAACGAGCAGTACTTC.

The chain uses TRBV10-3 and TRBJ1-1; D gene ambiguous. Per germline, CDR1 ENHRY and CDR2 SYGVKD. This CDR3 has 15 residues. The V gene lost 0 bases and the J gene lost 3 bases, with 11 bases spanning the gap. The CDR3 loop is CAISESGGFDTEAFF. As DNA, the CDR3 is TGTGCCATCAGTGAGTCAGGCGGTTTCGACACTGAAGCTTTCTTT.

The genes are TRBV28 and TRBJ2-5; D may match TRBD1 or TRBD2 (6 bases each). CDR1 and CDR2 (germline): MDHEN, SYDVKM. The ends were cut back, 7 bases at V and 4 bases at J, with 13 bases in the middle. The CDR3 runs to 13 residues. The CDR3 bases are TGTGCCAGCAACATCGGGGGCCTAGAGACCCAGTACTTC. Amino acid sequence: CASNIGGLETQYF.

This clonotype was detected ten times or more. V usage is TRBV12-3 or TRBV12-4 and J usage is TRBJ2-2, with D possibly matching TRBD1 (6 bases). This CDR3 is built from 15 residues. Trimming took 6 bases from V and 0 from J, leaving 11 bases between them. This CDR3 reads CASRPDSSNTGELFF. Here the CDR3 DNA reads TGTGCCAGCAGGCCGGACAGCTCGAACACCGGGGAGCTGTTTTTT.

The rearrangement joins TRBV7-2 to TRBJ1-6; 7 bases line up with TRBD1. V lost 5 bases, J lost 8 bases, and 6 bases stayed unmatched. CDR1 and CDR2 (germline): SGHTA, FQGNSA. The CDR3 is 14 residues long. CDR3 region: CASSPRDSYSPLHF. The CDR3 bases are TGTGCCAGCAGCCCACGGGACAGTTATTCACCCCTCCACTTT.

This clonotype was found many times. This chain links TRBV12-3 or TRBV12-4 with TRBJ1-6, with D unresolved. The CDR3 sequence is 14 residues long. V was pared by 3 bases and J by 7 bases, with 10 bases between. The DNA for the CDR3 is TGTGCCAGCAGTTTGGCCAGTCAAAATTCACCCCTCCACTTT. Encoded protein: CASSLASQNSPLHF.

This clonotype came up many times. The chain recombines TRBV6-1 with TRBJ2-5; no clear D. The germline gives CDR1 MNHNS, CDR2 SASEGT. V shed 5 bases and J shed 5 bases, with 18 bases lying between them. The CDR3 is 15 residues long. The CDR3 DNA follows: TGTGCCAGCAGTAACGCACTTTTGGGTTGGGAGACCCAGTACTTC. As protein: CASSNALLGWETQYF.

V usage is TRBV12-3 or TRBV12-4 and J usage is TRBJ1-2, with D possibly being TRBD1 (5 bases). CDR3 length equals 15 residues. Trimming removed 4 bases at V and 6 bases at J, with 18 bases between. In DNA, the CDR3 is TGTGCCAGCAGTTCCCCCGGCGAGGGGCTGCATGGCTACACCTTC. Translation gives CASSSPGEGLHGYTF.